This T cell receptor beta chain was obtained from a study of blood T cell repertoires in COVID-19. On the study more broadly: There were acute and convalescent COVID-19 samples, and they came from the United States, Italy and Spain.

This CDR3 has 15 amino acids. V shed 5 bases and J 0 bases; nucleotides not matched to a gene: 4. Germline CDR1 is MNHEY and CDR2 is SMNVEV (reference sequence). This clone occurred once. This sample also contains other DNA sequences that code for the same CDR3. Here immunoSEQ multiplex PCR was the method, and the copy in TCRdb shows in-frame clones only, minus some. The sample has roughly 230,000 clones, 88% seen once. The rearrangement joins TRBV27 to TRBJ1-5; TRBD1 matches at 7 bases. Sample: peripheral blood. The receptor comes from a man aged 65 to 79 with acute or convalescent COVID-19. CDR3 coding DNA: TGTGCCAGCAGTAAGACAGGGTATAGCAATCAGCCCCAGCATTTT. Encoded protein: CASSKTGYSNQPQHF.